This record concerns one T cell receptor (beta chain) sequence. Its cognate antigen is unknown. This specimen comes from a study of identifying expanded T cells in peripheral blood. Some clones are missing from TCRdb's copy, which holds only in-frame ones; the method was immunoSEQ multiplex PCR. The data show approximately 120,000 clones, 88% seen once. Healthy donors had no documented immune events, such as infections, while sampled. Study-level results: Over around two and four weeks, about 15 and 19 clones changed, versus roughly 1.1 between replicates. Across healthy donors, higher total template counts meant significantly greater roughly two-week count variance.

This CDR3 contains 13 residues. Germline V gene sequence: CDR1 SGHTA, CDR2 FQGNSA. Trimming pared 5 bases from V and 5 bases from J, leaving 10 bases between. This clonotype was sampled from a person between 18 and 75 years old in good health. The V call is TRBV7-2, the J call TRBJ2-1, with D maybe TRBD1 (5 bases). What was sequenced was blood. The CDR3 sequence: CASSQDINNEQFF. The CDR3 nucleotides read TGTGCCAGCAGCCAGGACATCAACAATGAGCAGTTCTTC. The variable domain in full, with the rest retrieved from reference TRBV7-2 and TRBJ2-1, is GAGVSQSPSNKVTEKGKDVELRCDPISGHTALYWYRQSLGQGLEFLIYFQGNSAPDKSGLPSDRFSAERTGGSVSTLTIQRTQQEDSAVYLCASSQDINNEQFFGPGTRLTVL.